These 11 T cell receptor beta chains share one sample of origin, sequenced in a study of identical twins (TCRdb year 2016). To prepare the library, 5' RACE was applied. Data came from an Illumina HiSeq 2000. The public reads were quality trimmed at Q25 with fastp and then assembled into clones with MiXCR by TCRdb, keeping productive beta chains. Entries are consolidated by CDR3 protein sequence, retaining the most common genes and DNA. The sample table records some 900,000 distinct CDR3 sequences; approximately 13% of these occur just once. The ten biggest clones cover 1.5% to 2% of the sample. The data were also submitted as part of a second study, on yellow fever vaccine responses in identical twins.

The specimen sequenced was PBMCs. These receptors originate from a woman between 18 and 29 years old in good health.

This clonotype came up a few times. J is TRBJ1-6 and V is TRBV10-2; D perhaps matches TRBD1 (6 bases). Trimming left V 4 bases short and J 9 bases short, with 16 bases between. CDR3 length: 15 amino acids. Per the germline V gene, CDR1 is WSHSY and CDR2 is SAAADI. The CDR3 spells CASSVSPGVGSPLHF. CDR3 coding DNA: TGCGCCAGCAGTGTTTCTCCAGGGGTTGGTTCACCCCTCCACTTT.

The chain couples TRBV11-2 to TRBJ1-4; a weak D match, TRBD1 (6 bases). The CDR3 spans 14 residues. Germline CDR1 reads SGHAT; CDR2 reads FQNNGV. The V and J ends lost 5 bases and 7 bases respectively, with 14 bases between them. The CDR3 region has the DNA TGTGCCAGCAGCCCTTGGGGAGGGGGTGAAAAACTGTTTTTT. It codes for CASSPWGGGEKLFF.

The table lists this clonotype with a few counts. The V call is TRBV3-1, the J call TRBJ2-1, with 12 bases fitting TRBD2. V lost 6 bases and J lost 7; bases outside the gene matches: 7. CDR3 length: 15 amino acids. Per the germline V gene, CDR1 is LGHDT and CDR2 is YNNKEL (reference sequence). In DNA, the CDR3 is TGTGCCAGCAGGACACTAGCGGGAGGCGATAATGAGCAGTTCTTC. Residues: CASRTLAGGDNEQFF.

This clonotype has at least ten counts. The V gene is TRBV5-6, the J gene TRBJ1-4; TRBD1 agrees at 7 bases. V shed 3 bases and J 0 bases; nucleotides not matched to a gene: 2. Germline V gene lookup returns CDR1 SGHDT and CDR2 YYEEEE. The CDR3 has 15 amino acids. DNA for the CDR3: TGTGCCAGCAGCTACAGGGGAGCAACTAATGAAAAACTGTTTTTT. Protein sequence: CASSYRGATNEKLFF.

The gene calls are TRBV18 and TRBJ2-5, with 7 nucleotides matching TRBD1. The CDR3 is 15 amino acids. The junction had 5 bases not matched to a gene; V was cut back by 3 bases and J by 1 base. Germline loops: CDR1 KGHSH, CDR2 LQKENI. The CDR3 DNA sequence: TGTGCCAGCTCACCCCCGGGACAGCCCCAAGAGACCCAGTACTTC. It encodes CASSPPGQPQETQYF.

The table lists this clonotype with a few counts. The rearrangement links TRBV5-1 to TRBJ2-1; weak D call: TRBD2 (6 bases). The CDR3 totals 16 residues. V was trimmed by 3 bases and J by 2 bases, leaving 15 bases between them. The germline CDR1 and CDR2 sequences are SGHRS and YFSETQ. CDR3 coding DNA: TGCGCCAGCAGCTCCTCCGAGCGGGTAACCTACAATGAGCAGTTCTTC. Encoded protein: CASSSSERVTYNEQFF.

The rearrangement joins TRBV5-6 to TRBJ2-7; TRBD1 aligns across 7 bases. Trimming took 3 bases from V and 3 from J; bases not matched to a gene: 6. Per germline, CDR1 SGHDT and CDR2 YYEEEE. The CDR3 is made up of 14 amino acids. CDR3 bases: TGTGCCAGCAGCTCCCGGGACAGCATCTACGAGCAGTACGTC. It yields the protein CASSSRDSIYEQYV.

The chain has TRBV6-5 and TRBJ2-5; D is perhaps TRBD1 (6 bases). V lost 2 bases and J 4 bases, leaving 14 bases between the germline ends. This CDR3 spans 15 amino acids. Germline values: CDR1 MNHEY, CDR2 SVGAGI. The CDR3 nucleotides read TGTGCCAGCAGTTACGAGGGGGTGAGGGGAGAGACCCAGTACTTC. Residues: CASSYEGVRGETQYF.

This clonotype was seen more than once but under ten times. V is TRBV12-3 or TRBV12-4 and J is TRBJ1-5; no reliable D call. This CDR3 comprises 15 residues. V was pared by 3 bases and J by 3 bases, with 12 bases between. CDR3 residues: CASSFVRGYNQPQHF. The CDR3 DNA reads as TGTGCCAGCAGTTTTGTCCGGGGATACAATCAGCCCCAGCATTTT.

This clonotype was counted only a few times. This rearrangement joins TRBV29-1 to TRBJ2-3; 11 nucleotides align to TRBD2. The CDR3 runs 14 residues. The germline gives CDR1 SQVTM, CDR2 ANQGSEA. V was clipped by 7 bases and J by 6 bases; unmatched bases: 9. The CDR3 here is CSASSGGIMDTQYF. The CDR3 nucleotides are TGCAGCGCCTCTAGCGGGGGGATCATGGATACGCAGTATTTT.

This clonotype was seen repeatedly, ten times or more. The CDR3 region is CASSFRDYTDTQYF. CDR3 coding DNA: TGTGCCAGCAGCTTCCGGGACTACACAGATACGCAGTATTTT. The chain uses TRBV5-5 and TRBJ2-3, with 7 nucleotides matching TRBD2. V was clipped by 2 bases and J by 2 bases; unmatched bases: 2. Germline CDR1 is SGHKS and CDR2 is YYEKEE (reference sequence). The CDR3 totals 14 residues.